This passage covers 22 T cell receptor beta chains from one sample sequenced in a study of cytomegalovirus exposure and HLA in healthy donors (dated by TCRdb to the late 2010s). Library method: the immunoSEQ multiplex PCR assay. For the multiplex PCR, a mixture combining 60 forward primers for TCR Vbeta segments and 13 reverse primers for TCR Jbeta segments was used. The table was pulled from immuneACCESS by TCRdb, which kept in-frame rearrangements only. Such tables lose some clones; where checked, under half of the loss comes from unresolved V genes, and the rest has no known cause. Counted in this sample were approximately 150,000 clones; 79% of them appeared once. Just under 6.5% of the sample is taken by the ten largest. The sequenced sample was PBMCs. These receptors came from a man aged 45-60 years in good health and CMV-seropositive.

The rearrangement uses TRBV5-4 and TRBJ2-2; tentatively, D is TRBD2 (5 bases). Trimming shortened V by 0 bases and J by 5 bases, and 5 bases separated the two germline ends. The CDR3 extends over 13 amino acids. Germline assignment: CDR1 SGHNT and CDR2 YYREEE (reference sequence). For the CDR3, the DNA is TGTGCCAGCAGCTTGGCGGGGACCGGGGAGCTGTTTTTT. This sequence encodes CASSLAGTGELFF.

The sample holds a few counts of this clone. CDR3 DNA sequence: TGTGCCAGCAGCTTGAGGACTAGCGGGAGGTATCACTCCTACAATGAGCAGTTCTTC. Translated, it gives CASSLRTSGRYHSYNEQFF. The rearrangement uses TRBV5-6 and TRBJ2-1; 14 bases map to TRBD2. The CDR3 runs to 19 residues. CDR1 and CDR2 from the germline V gene are SGHDT and YYEEEE. V shed 1 base and J 0 bases; nucleotides not matched to a gene: 6.

This clone was recorded once. J is TRBJ2-7 and V is TRBV28, with 11 bases aligning to TRBD2. The germline V gene has CDR1 MDHEN and CDR2 SYDVKM. J was trimmed by 4 bases and V by 8 bases; bases with no gene match: 7. The CDR3 covers 14 residues. CDR3 region: CASGISGRGYEQYF. The CDR3 DNA follows: TGTGCCAGCGGCATTAGCGGGAGGGGTTACGAGCAGTACTTC.

The table lists this clone with a count of one. The chain couples TRBV4-1 to TRBJ2-3, with D maybe TRBD1 (5 bases). The germline CDR1 and CDR2 sequences are MGHRA and YSYEKL. Trimming removed 0 bases from V and 1 base from J, with 11 bases in between. There are 16 residues in the CDR3. For the CDR3, the DNA is TGCGCCAGCAGCCAAGATGTTGGGGCTCGCACAGATACGCAGTATTTT. Translated: CASSQDVGARTDTQYF.

The chain couples TRBV9 to TRBJ2-7, with D possibly matching TRBD1 (5 bases). The V end lost 4 bases, the J end lost 2 bases, and 19 bases lay between the germline ends. The CDR3 runs 16 residues. The germline gives CDR1 SGDLS, CDR2 YYNGEE. This CDR3 is CASSSRGSEVAYEQYF. DNA for the CDR3: TGTGCCAGCAGCTCAAGGGGTAGTGAAGTGGCCTACGAGCAGTACTTC.

This clone is a singleton in its sample. The chain has TRBV2 and TRBJ2-3, with 7 positions matching TRBD1. The CDR3 is made up of 14 amino acids. The V gene's germline CDR1 is SNHLY and CDR2 FYNNEI. The V gene end was trimmed by 3 bases and the J gene end by 2 bases; junction bases not matched to a gene: 2. In DNA form, the CDR3 reads TGTGCCAGCAGTGATGACAGGGCCACAGATACGCAGTATTTT. Protein: CASSDDRATDTQYF.

This rearrangement joins TRBV14 to TRBJ2-1, with TRBD2 as a possible D gene (6 bases). The CDR3 has 16 residues. V lost 4 bases to trimming and J lost 8 bases, with 21 bases between them. Per germline, CDR1 SGHDN and CDR2 FVKESK. The CDR3 DNA sequence: TGTGCCAGCAGCCCTGGCGGGAACTGGAGGGGAGATGAGCAGTTCTTC. Translating gives CASSPGGNWRGDEQFF.

Concerning this clone itself: Other DNA sequences from this sample encode an identical CDR3 as well. This sequence joins TRBV7-8 and TRBJ2-2, with 9 bases lining up with TRBD1. Germline V CDR1 and CDR2: SGHVS, FQNEAQ. This CDR3 has 18 residues. V was clipped by 3 bases and J by 6 bases; unmatched bases: 14. The DNA of the CDR3 is TGTGCCAGCAGCTTGGCGCCGGGACAGGGAGGAAACGCCGGGGAGCTGTTTTTT. Encoded protein: CASSLAPGQGGNAGELFF.

V gene TRBV7-5 combines with J gene TRBJ2-2; TRBD2, the table's D call, lacks a check against the DNA. TRBV7-5 is shown as a pseudogene. The CDR3 covers 13 residues. The CDR3 protein is CARSLASTGELFF. DNA for the CDR3: TGTGCCAGAAGCTTAGCGAGTACCGGGGAGCTGTTTTTT.

The chain has TRBV29-1 and TRBJ2-3; TRBD2 agrees at 13 bases. The CDR3 is 15 residues long. In germline, CDR1 is SQVTM, CDR2 ANQGSEA. The trim removed 8 bases at V and 3 bases at J, leaving 8 bases unmatched. The chain's CDR3 is CSCGTSGVETDTQYF. As DNA, the CDR3 is TGCAGCTGTGGGACTAGCGGGGTAGAGACAGATACGCAGTATTTT.

The V gene is TRBV19, the J gene TRBJ1-1; D is unclear. The CDR3 totals 16 residues. The ends were cut back, 5 bases at V and 2 bases at J, with 18 bases in the middle. The V gene's germline CDR1 is LNHDA and CDR2 SQIVND (reference sequence). The CDR3 coding sequence is TGTGCCAGTAGTCAGGCCCCCCGGGAAAGTAACACTGAAGCTTTCTTT. This gives the protein CASSQAPRESNTEAFF.

The rearrangement joins TRBV7-9 to TRBJ2-7, with TRBD1 matching 7 bases. This CDR3 is 15 amino acids long. V lost 3 bases and J lost 1; bases outside the gene matches: 6. Germline V gene sequence: CDR1 SEHNR, CDR2 FQNEAQ (reference sequence). The CDR3 reads CASSFTTGMSYEQYF. The DNA of the CDR3 is TGTGCCAGCAGCTTTACGACAGGGATGTCCTACGAGCAGTACTTC.

V is TRBV27 and J is TRBJ1-5, with unresolved D. CDR1 is MNHEY, CDR2 SMNVEV, per germline (reference sequence). The CDR3 contains 18 residues. The ends were cut back, 1 base at V and 0 bases at J, with 16 bases in the middle. This chain's CDR3 is CASSLLAGPLTSNQPQHF. The DNA of the CDR3 is TGTGCCAGCAGTTTATTGGCAGGCCCCCTTACTAGCAATCAGCCCCAGCATTTT.

The chain has TRBV7-2 and TRBJ1-5; a weak D match, TRBD1 (5 bases). Germline V gene lookup returns CDR1 SGHTA and CDR2 FQGNSA. V lost 4 bases, J lost 6 bases, and 10 bases lay in between. The CDR3 totals 13 residues. CDR3: CASSSQGGQPQHF. The DNA of the CDR3 is TGTGCCAGCAGCTCCCAGGGAGGTCAGCCCCAGCATTTT.

The V gene is TRBV6-6, the J gene TRBJ2-7, with TRBD2 identical over 11 bases. V dropped 9 bases and J dropped 3; count of bases not matched to a gene: 10. The CDR3 has 15 residues. Germline loops: CDR1 MNHNY, CDR2 SVGAGI (reference sequence). This CDR3 is CASKALAGGIYEQYF. Here the CDR3 DNA reads TGTGCCAGTAAAGCTTTAGCGGGAGGGATCTACGAGCAGTACTTC.

The chain's CDR3 is CASSFKTLQGTTRYGYTF. For the CDR3, the DNA is TGTGCCAGCAGCTTTAAAACCCTACAGGGGACAACCCGCTATGGCTACACCTTC. V usage is TRBV7-9 and J usage is TRBJ1-2, with 7 nucleotides matching TRBD1. V shed 3 bases and J 4 bases; nucleotides not matched to a gene: 17. The CDR3 runs 18 residues. In germline, CDR1 is SEHNR, CDR2 FQNEAQ (reference sequence).

The V gene is TRBV6-5, the J gene TRBJ1-2; 7 bases are a match to TRBD1. The CDR3 covers 13 residues. Germline V gene data show CDR1 as MNHEY and CDR2 as SVGAGI. V was pared by 6 bases and J by 7 bases, with 8 bases of the junction left unmatched. CDR3 residues: CASSRGALGGYTF. The DNA of the CDR3 is TGTGCCAGCAGCAGGGGGGCGCTGGGTGGCTACACCTTC.

V is TRBV2 and J is TRBJ1-2; 11 bases match TRBD1. The CDR3 is 14 amino acids. V shed 6 bases, J shed 7 bases, and the junction held 7 bases outside the gene matches. CDR1 SNHLY and CDR2 FYNNEI come from the germline V gene. This CDR3 is CASSASGQGAGYTF. CDR3 DNA: TGTGCCAGCAGCGCCAGCGGACAGGGGGCTGGCTACACCTTC.

The chain employs TRBV9 and TRBJ2-3, with D possibly matching TRBD2 (7 bases). Trimming stripped 0 bases from V and 3 bases from J, with 11 bases between. This CDR3 spans 15 amino acids. CDR1 and CDR2 from the germline V gene are SGDLS and YYNGEE. The CDR3 loop is CASSVVGRGTDTQYF. Here the CDR3 DNA reads TGTGCCAGCAGCGTAGTAGGGAGGGGGACAGATACGCAGTATTTT.

The chain is built from TRBV5-4 and TRBJ2-1; 13 nucleotides align to TRBD2. CDR1 SGHNT and CDR2 YYREEE come from the germline V gene (reference sequence). The V segment lost 1 base and the J segment 11 bases; nucleotides outside the gene matches: 6. This CDR3 contains 15 residues. CDR3 DNA: TGTGCCAGCAGCTTGTCACTAGCGGGAGGGTTCAAGCAGTTCTTC. It is translated as CASSLSLAGGFKQFF. Full variable domain (rest looked up from reference TRBV5-4 and TRBJ2-1): ETGVTQSPTHLIKTRGQQVTLRCSSQSGHNTVSWYQQALGQGPQFIFQYYREEENGRGNFPPRFSGLQFPNYSSELNVNALELDDSALYLCASSLSLAGGFKQFFGPGTRLTVL.

V and J are TRBV30 and TRBJ2-7, with 10 bases matching TRBD2. Germline CDR1 is GTSNPN and CDR2 is SVGIG (reference sequence). V lost 3 bases and J lost 3; bases outside the gene matches: 2. CDR3 size: 13 residues. CDR3 residues: CAWRLAGNYEQYF. DNA of the CDR3: TGTGCCTGGAGACTAGCGGGAAACTACGAGCAGTACTTC. The full variable domain, with the rest looked up from reference TRBV30 and TRBJ2-7, is SQTIHQWPATLVQPVGSPLSLECTVEGTSNPNLYWYRQAAGRGLQLLFYSVGIGQISSEVPQNLSASRPQDRQFILSSKKLLLSDSGFYLCAWRLAGNYEQYFGPGTRLTVT.

The chain uses TRBV2 and TRBJ1-5, with a weak D call TRBD1 (5 bases). This CDR3 has 14 residues. CDR1 is SNHLY, CDR2 FYNNEI, per germline. V dropped 4 bases and J dropped 7 bases, with 14 bases sitting between them. In DNA form, the CDR3 reads TGTGCCAGCAGTGGGGTAGGCAGGGTGCAGCCCCAGCATTTT. It specifies CASSGVGRVQPQHF.